Listed below are T cell receptor beta chains from one sample, sequenced in a study of T cells after yellow fever vaccination. TCRdb redid the calling of the 5' RACE reads with MiXCR, one entry per CDR3 protein. The sample consists of some 420,000 distinct CDR3 sequences, about 17% of them appearing once. The sample was PBMCs, taken before the yellow fever booster vaccination. The receptors come from a man between 18 and 35 years old who received the YFV17D yellow fever vaccine. Each CDR3 is given with its conserved first and last residue. D genes are given only for firm matches. Expanded clones are given a class, and other clones once, few, many or no size at all.

d_call	clone_size	v_call	j_call	cdr3_aa	cdr3_nt
NA	few	TRBV5-1	TRBJ2-5	CASSLHPETQYF	TGCGCCAGCAGCTTGCACCCAGAGACCCAGTACTTC
NA	many	TRBV5-1	TRBJ2-5	CASSPGSQETQYF	TGCGCCAGCAGCCCCGGCAGTCAAGAGACCCAGTACTTC
TRBD2	few	TRBV12-3/TRBV12-4	TRBJ2-3	CASSSGLAAPDTQYF	TGTGCCAGCAGCTCCGGACTAGCGGCCCCAGATACGCAGTATTTT
NA	NA	TRBV7-3	TRBJ1-1	CASGMAANTEAFF	TGTGCCAGCGGGATGGCGGCGAACACTGAAGCTTTCTTT
NA	few	TRBV6-5	TRBJ2-6	CASSYAPGANVLTF	TGTGCCAGCAGTTACGCCCCTGGGGCCAACGTCCTGACTTTC
NA	many	TRBV10-3	TRBJ2-1	CAIRRLGSYNEQFF	TGTGCCATCCGACGGTTAGGGTCCTACAATGAGCAGTTCTTC
TRBD1	few	TRBV19	TRBJ2-2	CASSIQGQPRAGELFF	TGTGCCAGTAGTATTCAGGGACAGCCCCGGGCCGGGGAGCTGTTTTTT
NA	NA	TRBV21-1	TRBJ1-6	CASSKVLLMYLPIHF	TGTGCCAGCAGCAAAGTCTTACTAATGTACCTCCCCATCCACTTT
TRBD1	few	TRBV7-9	TRBJ1-1	CASSLHRGEAFF	TGTGCCAGCAGCCTACACAGGGGTGAAGCTTTCTTT
NA	few	TRBV29-1	TRBJ2-5	CSAGWGFETQYF	TGCAGCGCGGGGTGGGGCTTCGAGACCCAGTACTTC
NA	many	TRBV7-2	TRBJ1-2	CASSLPGDYGYTF	TGTGCCAGCAGCCTCCCCGGGGACTATGGCTACACCTTC
NA	few	TRBV29-1	TRBJ2-3	CSVEATTDTQYF	TGCAGCGTTGAAGCCACCACAGATACGCAGTATTTT
NA	few	TRBV27	TRBJ2-7	CASSPTRGRSYEQYF	TGTGCCAGCAGTCCGACCCGGGGACGGTCCTACGAGCAGTACTTC
TRBD1	few	TRBV5-5	TRBJ1-5	CASSWTGDSNQPQHF	TGTGCCAGCAGCTGGACAGGGGATAGCAATCAGCCCCAGCATTTT
NA	NA	TRBV7-2	TRBJ2-3	CASSPWGEKADTQYF	TGTGCCAGCAGCCCCTGGGGGGAGAAGGCAGATACGCAGTATTTT
NA	few	TRBV4-1	TRBJ1-3	CASSQTGTYSGNTIYF	TGCGCCAGCAGCCAGACGGGCACTTACTCTGGAAACACCATATATTTT
NA	NA	TRBV18	TRBJ2-5	CASSGAGKETQYF	TGTGCCAGCTCAGGGGCAGGGAAGGAGACCCAGTACTTC
NA	few	TRBV4-3	TRBJ2-4	CASSHPTQNIQYF	TGCGCCAGCAGCCACCCGACCCAAAACATTCAGTACTTC
NA	NA	TRBV7-2	TRBJ2-1	CASNLAGGRHNEQFF	TGTGCCAGCAATCTGGCCGGGGGCCGCCACAATGAGCAGTTCTTC
NA	NA	TRBV7-9	TRBJ2-7	CASSLGESYEQYF	TGTGCCAGCAGCTTAGGAGAGTCCTACGAGCAGTACTTC
TRBD1	many	TRBV13	TRBJ2-7	CASSATGGEQYF	TGTGCCAGCAGCGCAACAGGGGGCGAGCAGTACTTC
NA	NA	TRBV7-8	TRBJ1-6	CASSLQDYGSPLHF	TGTGCCAGCAGCTTGCAGGACTATGGTTCACCCCTCCACTTT
NA	NA	TRBV15	TRBJ1-2	CATSRAPVYGYTF	TGTGCCACCAGCAGAGCTCCGGTTTATGGCTACACCTTC
TRBD1	few	TRBV5-1	TRBJ2-3	CASSLAVTGGTDTQYF	TGCGCCAGCAGCTTGGCCGTGACAGGGGGCACAGATACGCAGTATTTT
NA	NA	TRBV7-3	TRBJ2-5	CASSFQGVETQYF	TGTGCCAGCAGCTTCCAGGGCGTTGAGACCCAGTACTTC
NA	few	TRBV5-1	TRBJ2-4	CASAPGRGKNIQYF	TGCGCCAGCGCCCCGGGACGGGGCAAAAACATTCAGTACTTC
NA	few	TRBV12-3/TRBV12-4	TRBJ1-1	CASRGDSMNTEAFF	TGTGCCAGCAGGGGAGACTCGATGAACACTGAAGCTTTCTTT
NA	NA	TRBV5-1	TRBJ1-6	CASSPDGLQRLNSPLHF	TGCGCCAGCAGCCCAGACGGGCTACAAAGATTAAATTCACCCCTCCACTTT
NA	few	TRBV24-1	TRBJ2-2	CATSVGTGELFF	TGTGCCACCAGTGTCGGGACCGGGGAGCTGTTTTTT
TRBD2	few	TRBV20-1	TRBJ2-5	CSATSGLAGGRKETQYF	TGCAGTGCTACCTCGGGACTAGCGGGGGGGCGGAAGGAGACCCAGTACTTC